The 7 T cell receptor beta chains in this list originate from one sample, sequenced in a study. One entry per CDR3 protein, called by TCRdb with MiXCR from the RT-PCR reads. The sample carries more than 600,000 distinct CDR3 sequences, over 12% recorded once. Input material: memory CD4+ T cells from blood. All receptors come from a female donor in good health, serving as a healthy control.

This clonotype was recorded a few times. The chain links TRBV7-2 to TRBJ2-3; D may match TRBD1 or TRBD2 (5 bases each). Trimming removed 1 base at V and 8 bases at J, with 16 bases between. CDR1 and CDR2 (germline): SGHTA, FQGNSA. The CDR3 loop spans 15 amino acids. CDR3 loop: CASSLVGGRDATQYF. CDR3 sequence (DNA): TGTGCCAGCAGCTTAGTAGGCGGCAGGGACGCTACGCAGTATTTT.

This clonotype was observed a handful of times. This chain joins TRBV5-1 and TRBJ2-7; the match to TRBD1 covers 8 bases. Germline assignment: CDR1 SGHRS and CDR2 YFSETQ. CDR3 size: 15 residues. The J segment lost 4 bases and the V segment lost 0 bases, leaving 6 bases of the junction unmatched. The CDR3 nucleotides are TGCGCCAGCAGCTTGGGGTTCCAGGGGGCGTACGAGCAGTACTTC. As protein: CASSLGFQGAYEQYF.

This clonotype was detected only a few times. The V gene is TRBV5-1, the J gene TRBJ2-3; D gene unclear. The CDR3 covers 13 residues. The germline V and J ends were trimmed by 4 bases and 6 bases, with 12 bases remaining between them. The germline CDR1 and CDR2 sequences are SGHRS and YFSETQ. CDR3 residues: CASSPSQADTQYF. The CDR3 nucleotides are TGCGCCAGCAGCCCCTCCCAGGCGGATACGCAGTATTTT.

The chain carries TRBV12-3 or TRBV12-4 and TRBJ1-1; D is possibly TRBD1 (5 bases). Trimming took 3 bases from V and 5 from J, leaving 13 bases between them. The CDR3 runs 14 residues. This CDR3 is CASSFDRKGTEAFF. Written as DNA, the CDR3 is TGTGCCAGCAGTTTTGATAGGAAGGGGACTGAAGCTTTCTTT.

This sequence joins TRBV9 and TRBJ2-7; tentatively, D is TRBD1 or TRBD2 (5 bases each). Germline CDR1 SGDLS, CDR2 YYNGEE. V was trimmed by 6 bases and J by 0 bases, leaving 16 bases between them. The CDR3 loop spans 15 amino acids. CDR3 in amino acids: CASTPGPESSYEQYF. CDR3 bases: TGTGCCAGCACCCCGGGACCGGAGAGCTCCTACGAGCAGTACTTC.

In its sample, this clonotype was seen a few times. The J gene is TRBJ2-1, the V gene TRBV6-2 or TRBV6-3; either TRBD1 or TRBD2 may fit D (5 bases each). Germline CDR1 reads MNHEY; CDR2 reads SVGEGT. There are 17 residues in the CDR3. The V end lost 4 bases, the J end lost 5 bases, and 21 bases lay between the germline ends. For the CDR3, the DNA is TGTGCCAGCAGTTCCTATTCGTCCGGGACCTCAAACAATGAGCAGTTCTTC. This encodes CASSSYSSGTSNNEQFF.

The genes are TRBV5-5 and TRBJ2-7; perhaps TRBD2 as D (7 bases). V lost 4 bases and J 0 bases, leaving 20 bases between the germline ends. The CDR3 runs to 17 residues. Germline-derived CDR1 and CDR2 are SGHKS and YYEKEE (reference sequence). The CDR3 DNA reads TGTGCCAGCAGCCCATGGGGGGGCGGGGCTAACTCCTACGAGCAGTACTTC. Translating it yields CASSPWGGGANSYEQYF.